The 11 T cell receptor beta chains in this list originate from one sample, sequenced in a study of molecular identifiers for immune sequencing clone quantification. TCRdb used MiXCR to reprocess the PCR reads, holding one entry per CDR3 protein. This table holds about 640,000 distinct CDR3 sequences, 20% found once. Sequencing was done on a sample of naive CD8+ T cells from blood, with Jurkat cell RNA spiked in. The subset was: FACS-sorted CD8+CD4-CCR7+CD45RA+ naive T cells. The receptors come from a human donor in good health. Some libraries in this study had Jurkat cell RNA spiked in.

As for this clonotype: Germline and junction disagree at one end, which may indicate a read error. V gene TRBV20-1 combines with J gene TRBJ1-1; D gene uncertain. This CDR3 is built from 16 residues. The germline V gene has CDR1 DFQATT and CDR2 SNEGSKA (reference sequence). The CDR3 here is CGAERLLGSGFTEAFF. For the CDR3, the DNA is TGCGGTGCTGAAAGATTATTGGGTTCGGGGTTCACTGAAGCTTTCTTT.

With respect to this clonotype: Possible read error: a much larger clone is one base away. V gene TRBV6-6 combines with J gene TRBJ2-7; 7 bases fit TRBD1. Unmatched junction bases numbered 12, after V lost 7 bases and J lost 6 bases. CDR3 length: 14 amino acids. Germline loops: CDR1 MNHNY, CDR2 SVGAGI (reference sequence). The CDR3 loop is CASTRTGEICEQYF. The CDR3 DNA reads as TGTGCCAGCACTCGGACAGGCGAGATATGCGAGCAGTACTTC.

Points on this clonotype: A much more abundant neighbour one base away suggests this may be a read error. The chain employs TRBV7-9 and TRBJ1-1; D unresolved. Germline V gene sequence: CDR1 SEHNR, CDR2 FQNEAQ (reference sequence). The CDR3 contains 16 residues. Trimming removed 4 bases at V and 5 bases at J, with 20 bases between. CDR3 in amino acids: CASSSSVEGKYTEAFF. For the CDR3, the DNA is TGTGCCAGCAGCTCTAGCGTAGAAGGGAAATATACTGAAGCTTTCTTT.

This clonotype was seen ten or more times. The rearrangement links TRBV5-1 to TRBJ1-4; the match to TRBD1 covers 7 bases. V was pared by 2 bases and J by 11 bases, with 21 bases of the junction left unmatched. Germline values: CDR1 SGHRS, CDR2 YFSETQ. This CDR3 contains 18 residues. CDR3 coding DNA: TGCGCCAGCAGCTTTAACAGGGGCGACTTTCGACCTCCTTGGAAACTGTTTTTT. Translating gives CASSFNRGDFRPPWKLFF.

V usage is TRBV4-3 and J usage is TRBJ2-1; perhaps D is TRBD1 or TRBD2 (6 bases each). The CDR3 runs to 17 residues. Trimming cost V 0 bases and J 0 bases, with 12 bases left between them. In germline, CDR1 is LGHNA, CDR2 YSLEER. CDR3 in amino acids: CASSQDSGAVSYNEQFF. For the CDR3, the DNA is TGCGCCAGCAGCCAAGATTCGGGGGCTGTCTCCTACAATGAGCAGTTCTTC.

This clonotype has at least ten counts. This sequence joins TRBV19 and TRBJ2-7; D gene unclear. Germline values: CDR1 LNHDA, CDR2 SQIVND (reference sequence). Trimming cost V 6 bases and J 3 bases, with 21 bases left between them. The CDR3 extends over 16 amino acids. For the CDR3, the DNA is TGTGCCAGTAGCTCGTCTACAGAGTGGCCTAGCTACGAGCAGTACTTC. It yields the protein CASSSSTEWPSYEQYF.

This clonotype came up many times. The rearrangement links TRBV19 to TRBJ2-2, with 11 nucleotides matching TRBD2. From germline, CDR1 is LNHDA and CDR2 SQIVND (reference sequence). The V gene end was trimmed by 0 bases and the J gene end by 1 base; junction bases not matched to a gene: 10. The CDR3 covers 20 residues. The CDR3 nucleotides read TGTGCCAGTAGTATAGAGGAACTAGCGGGAGATCCCTTGAACACCGGGGAGCTGTTTTTT. Its translation: CASSIEELAGDPLNTGELFF.

This clonotype was found a few times. This chain connects TRBV6-1 to TRBJ2-1; TRBD1 matches at 11 bases. Germline loops: CDR1 MNHNS, CDR2 SASEGT. Trimming took 10 bases from V and 8 from J; bases not matched to a gene: 10. The CDR3 is 14 residues long. Written as DNA, the CDR3 is TGTGCCACCGCCCTTTGGACAGGGGGCGATGAGCAGTTCTTC. Translating gives CATALWTGGDEQFF.

This clonotype was counted ten times or more. The chain recombines TRBV24-1 with TRBJ1-5, with no clear D. CDR3 size: 14 residues. Germline CDR1 KGHDR, CDR2 SFDVKD. Trimming pared 9 bases from V and 0 bases from J, leaving 11 bases between. The CDR3 DNA reads as TGTGCCACCGGAGGCAGCCATAGCAATCAGCCCCAGCATTTT. Protein product: CATGGSHSNQPQHF.

In its sample, this clonotype was seen a few times. This sequence may be a read error, since a much larger clone differs from it by one base. This sequence joins TRBV3-1 and TRBJ1-1; 7 nucleotides agree with TRBD1. Germline CDR1 LGHDT, CDR2 YNNKEL (reference sequence). The CDR3 is made up of 15 amino acids. V lost 3 bases, J lost 6 bases, and 10 bases stayed unmatched. CDR3 loop: CASSHLETGIPEAFF. The DNA for the CDR3 is TGTGCCAGCAGCCATCTTGAGACAGGGATCCCTGAAGCTTTCTTT.

This clonotype was counted ten times or more. This chain uses TRBV10-2 with TRBJ1-5, with D unresolved. Germline V gene lookup returns CDR1 WSHSY and CDR2 SAAADI. The CDR3 contains 17 residues. V lost 3 bases, J lost 3 bases, and 18 bases lay in between. CDR3 in amino acids: CASSDPGKGAANQPQHF. CDR3 in DNA: TGCGCCAGCAGTGACCCCGGGAAGGGAGCGGCCAATCAGCCCCAGCATTTT.